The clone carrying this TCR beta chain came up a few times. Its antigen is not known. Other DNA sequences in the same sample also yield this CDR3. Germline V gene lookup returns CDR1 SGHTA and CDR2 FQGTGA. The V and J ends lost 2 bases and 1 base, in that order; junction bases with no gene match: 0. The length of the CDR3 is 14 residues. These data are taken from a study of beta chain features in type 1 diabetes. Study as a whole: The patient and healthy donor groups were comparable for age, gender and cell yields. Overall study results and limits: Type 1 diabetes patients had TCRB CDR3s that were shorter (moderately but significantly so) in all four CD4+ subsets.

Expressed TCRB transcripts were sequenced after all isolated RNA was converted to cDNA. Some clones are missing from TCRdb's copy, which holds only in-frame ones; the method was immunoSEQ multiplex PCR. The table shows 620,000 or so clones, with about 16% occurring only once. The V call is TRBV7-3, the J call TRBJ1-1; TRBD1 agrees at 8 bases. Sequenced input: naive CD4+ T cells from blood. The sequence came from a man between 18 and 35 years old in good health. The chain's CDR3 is CASSLGQGNTEAFF. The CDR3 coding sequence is TGTGCCAGCAGCTTAGGACAGGGGAACACTGAAGCTTTCTTT.